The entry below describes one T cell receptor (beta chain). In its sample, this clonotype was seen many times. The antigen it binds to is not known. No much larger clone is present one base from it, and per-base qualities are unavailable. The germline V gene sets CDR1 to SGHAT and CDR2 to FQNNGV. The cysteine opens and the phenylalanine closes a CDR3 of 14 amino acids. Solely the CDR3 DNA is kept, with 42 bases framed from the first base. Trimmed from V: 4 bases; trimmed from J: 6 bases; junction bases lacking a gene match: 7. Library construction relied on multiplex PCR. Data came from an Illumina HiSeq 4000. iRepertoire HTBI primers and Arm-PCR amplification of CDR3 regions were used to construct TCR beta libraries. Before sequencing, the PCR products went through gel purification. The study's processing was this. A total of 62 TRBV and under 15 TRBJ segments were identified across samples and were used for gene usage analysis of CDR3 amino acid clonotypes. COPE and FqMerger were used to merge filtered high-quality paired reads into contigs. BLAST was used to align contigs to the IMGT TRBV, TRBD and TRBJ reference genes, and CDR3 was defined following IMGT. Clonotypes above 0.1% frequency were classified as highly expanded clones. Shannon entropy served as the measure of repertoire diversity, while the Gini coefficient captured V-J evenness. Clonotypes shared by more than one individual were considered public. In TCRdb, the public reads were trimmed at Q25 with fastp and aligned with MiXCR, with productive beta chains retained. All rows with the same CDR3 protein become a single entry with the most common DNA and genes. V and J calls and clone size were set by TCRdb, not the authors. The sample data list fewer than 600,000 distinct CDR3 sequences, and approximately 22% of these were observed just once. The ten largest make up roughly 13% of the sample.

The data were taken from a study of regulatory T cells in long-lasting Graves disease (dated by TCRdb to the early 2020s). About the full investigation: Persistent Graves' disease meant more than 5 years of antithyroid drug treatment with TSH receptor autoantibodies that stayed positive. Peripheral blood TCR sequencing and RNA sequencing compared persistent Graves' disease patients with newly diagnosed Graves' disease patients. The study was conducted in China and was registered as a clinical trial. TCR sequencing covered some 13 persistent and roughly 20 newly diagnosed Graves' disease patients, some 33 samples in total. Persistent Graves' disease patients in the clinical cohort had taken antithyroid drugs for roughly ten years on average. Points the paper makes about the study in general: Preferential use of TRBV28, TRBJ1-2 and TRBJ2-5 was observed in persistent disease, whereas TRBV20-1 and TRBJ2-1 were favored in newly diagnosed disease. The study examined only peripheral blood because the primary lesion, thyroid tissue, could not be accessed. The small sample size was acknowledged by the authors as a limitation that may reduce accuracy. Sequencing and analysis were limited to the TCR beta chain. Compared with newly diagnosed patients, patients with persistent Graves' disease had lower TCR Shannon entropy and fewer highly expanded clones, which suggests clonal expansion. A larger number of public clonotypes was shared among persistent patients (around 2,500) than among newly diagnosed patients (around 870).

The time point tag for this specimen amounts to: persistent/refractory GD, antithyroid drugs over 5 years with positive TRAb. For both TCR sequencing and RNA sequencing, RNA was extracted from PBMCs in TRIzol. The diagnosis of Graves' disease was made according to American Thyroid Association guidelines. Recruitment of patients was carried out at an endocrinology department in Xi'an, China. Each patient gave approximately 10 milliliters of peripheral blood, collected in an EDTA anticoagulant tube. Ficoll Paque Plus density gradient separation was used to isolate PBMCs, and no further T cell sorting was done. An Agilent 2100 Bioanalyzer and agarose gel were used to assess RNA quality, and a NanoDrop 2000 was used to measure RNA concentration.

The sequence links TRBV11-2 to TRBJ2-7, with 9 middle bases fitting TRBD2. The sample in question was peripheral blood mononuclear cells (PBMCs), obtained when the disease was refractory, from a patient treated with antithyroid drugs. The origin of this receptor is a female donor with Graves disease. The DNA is TGTGCCAGCAGCTCGGGACTAGCTGGCCGCGAGCAGTACTTC. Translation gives CASSSGLAGREQYF.